This T cell receptor beta chain was obtained from a study of T cells in Graves' hyperthyroidism and ophthalmopathy. Overall study findings and caveats: Most thyroid-expanded clonotypes above 0.001 were also found in blood. Ophthalmopathy was identified by the model a median approximately six months ahead of onset.

The sample holds many counts of this clonotype. As yet, its antigen is unknown. The TCR beta CDR3 regions underwent amplification using RNA transcripts as the source. The primer set for the first-round RT-PCR of the TCR CDR3 was HTBI. TCRdb independently ran MiXCR on the multiplex PCR reads; one entry per CDR3 protein. The data hold 550,000 to 800,000 distinct CDR3 sequences, with 15% to 20% observed a single time. No progression to ophthalmopathy during 18 months of follow-up defined stable disease. Patients aged 18 to 65 had newly diagnosed hyperthyroidism that had lasted under 2 months. Germline trimming cut 5 bases from V and 12 bases from J; bases unmatched to any gene: 12. This CDR3 region has 14 residues. Germline loops: CDR1 SGHAT, CDR2 FQNNGV.

The rearrangement uses TRBV11-2 and TRBJ1-4, with 7 bases that match TRBD1. The source of this sequence is a man aged 50 to 59 with Graves' hyperthyroidism. The sample taken for sequencing was blood. CDR3 nucleotides: TGTGCCAGCAGCACAAGCCGGGACAGTCCTGAACTGTTTTTT. It encodes CASSTSRDSPELFF.